Listed below are T cell receptor beta chains from one sample, sequenced in a study of T cells expressing NK-cell markers. From its re-call of the 5' RACE reads, TCRdb lists each CDR3 protein once, without DNA. Recorded for this sample: about 260,000 distinct CDR3 sequences. Sequenced sample: blood T cells: a sorted CD56 or NKG2C T cell subset, CD4+ or CD8+ T cells, or bulk PBMC T cells (not recorded which). These receptors came from a woman between 18 and 75 years old in good health. Each CDR3 is given with its conserved first and last residue.

j_call: TRBJ2-1; v_call: TRBV7-2; cdr3_aa: CASSLRYNEQFF
j_call: TRBJ2-7; v_call: TRBV11-2; cdr3_aa: CASSFTGTYEQYF
j_call: TRBJ2-3; v_call: TRBV24-1; cdr3_aa: CATSEGLGDTDTQYF
j_call: TRBJ2-1; v_call: TRBV5-1; cdr3_aa: CASRPTSGRGNEQFF
j_call: TRBJ1-5; v_call: TRBV6-2/TRBV6-3; cdr3_aa: CASTVQGKGNQPQHF
j_call: TRBJ1-2; v_call: TRBV5-5; cdr3_aa: CASSYRGQPLYGYTF
j_call: TRBJ2-7; v_call: TRBV7-9; cdr3_aa: CASTRVYEQYF
j_call: TRBJ1-5; v_call: TRBV6-2/TRBV6-3; cdr3_aa: CASSRSTGRNQPQHF
j_call: TRBJ2-3; v_call: TRBV24-1; cdr3_aa: CATSEAGGALTDTQYF
j_call: TRBJ2-2; v_call: TRBV11-2; cdr3_aa: CASSLDRTSTATGELFF
j_call: TRBJ2-1; v_call: TRBV5-1; cdr3_aa: CASSLVTNSYNEQFF
j_call: TRBJ2-1; v_call: TRBV7-2; cdr3_aa: CASSPGPTNEQFF
j_call: TRBJ2-7; v_call: TRBV11-2; cdr3_aa: CASSLQEGGTYEQYF
j_call: TRBJ2-2; v_call: TRBV6-5; cdr3_aa: CASSYLGPGDTGELFF
j_call: TRBJ2-7; v_call: TRBV15; cdr3_aa: CATTPGAGGGEQYF
j_call: TRBJ1-2; v_call: TRBV9; cdr3_aa: CASSAKTGANYGYTF
j_call: TRBJ1-1; v_call: TRBV5-1; cdr3_aa: CASSFTDSLNTEAFF
j_call: TRBJ2-2; v_call: TRBV6-1; cdr3_aa: CASKVFLNTGELFF
j_call: TRBJ1-1; v_call: TRBV10-2; cdr3_aa: CASSAQKARGAEAFF
j_call: TRBJ2-5; v_call: TRBV28; cdr3_aa: CASSLSSGKETQYF
j_call: TRBJ2-1; v_call: TRBV6-1; cdr3_aa: CASREKRGGDRWEFF
j_call: TRBJ2-5; v_call: TRBV7-2; cdr3_aa: CASSLTGLQETQYF
j_call: TRBJ2-7; v_call: TRBV20-1; cdr3_aa: CSARDVIQVRLEQYF
j_call: TRBJ2-5; v_call: TRBV6-1; cdr3_aa: CASRSGPGETQYF
j_call: TRBJ2-3; v_call: TRBV20-1; cdr3_aa: CSARPGQGAQYF
j_call: TRBJ2-2; v_call: TRBV29-1; cdr3_aa: CSVTPLMATGELFF
j_call: TRBJ2-5; v_call: TRBV18; cdr3_aa: CASSPSSGRSKETQYF
j_call: TRBJ2-7; v_call: TRBV25-1; cdr3_aa: CASRAETGVSF
j_call: TRBJ2-3; v_call: TRBV12-3/TRBV12-4; cdr3_aa: CASSSLEVSTDTQYF
j_call: TRBJ1-1; v_call: TRBV3-1; cdr3_aa: CASSTALRAGNTEAFF
j_call: TRBJ2-3; v_call: TRBV24-1; cdr3_aa: CATSDTGSGDTQYF
j_call: TRBJ1-2; v_call: TRBV5-5; cdr3_aa: CASSLEWVSANYGYTF